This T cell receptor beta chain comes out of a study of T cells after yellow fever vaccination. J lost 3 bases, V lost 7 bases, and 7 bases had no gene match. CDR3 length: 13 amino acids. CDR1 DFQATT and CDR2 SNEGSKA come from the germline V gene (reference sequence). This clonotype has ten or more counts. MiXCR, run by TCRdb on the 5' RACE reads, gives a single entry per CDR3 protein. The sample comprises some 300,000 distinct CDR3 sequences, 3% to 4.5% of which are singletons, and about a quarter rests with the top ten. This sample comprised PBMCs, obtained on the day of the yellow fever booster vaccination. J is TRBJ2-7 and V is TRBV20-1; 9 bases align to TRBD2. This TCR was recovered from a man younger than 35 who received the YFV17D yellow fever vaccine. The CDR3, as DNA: TGCAGTGTTGCGACTAGCGGTCTCTACGAGCAGTACTTC. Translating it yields CSVATSGLYEQYF.